Listed below are T cell receptor beta chains from one sample, sequenced in a study of cytomegalovirus exposure and HLA in healthy donors. Clones were read by immunoSEQ multiplex PCR, and TCRdb kept only the in-frame ones, dropping some. The table shows some 150,000 clones, with 79% occurring only once. The sample consisted of PBMCs. These receptors were obtained from a man aged 40-49 years in good health and CMV-seronegative. The CDR3 runs from the conserved cysteine through the conserved F or W. Each record gives: CDR3 protein, CDR3 DNA, clone size, CDR3 length, V gene, J gene, D gene. The D gene is left open where the match is weak. Expanded clones are given a class, and other clones once, few, many or no size at all.

cdr3_aa: CASSLAVSATQQETQYF; cdr3_nt: TGCGCCAGCAGCTTGGCCGTAAGTGCCACACAGCAAGAGACCCAGTACTTC; clone_size: -; cdr3_length: 17; v_call: TRBV5-1; j_call: TRBJ2-5; d_call: -
cdr3_aa: CASSFNRGQPQHF; cdr3_nt: TGCGCCAGCAGCTTCAACAGGGGTCAGCCCCAGCATTTT; clone_size: -; cdr3_length: 13; v_call: TRBV5-1; j_call: TRBJ1-5; d_call: TRBD1
cdr3_aa: CASSVGLAGAWDTQYF; cdr3_nt: TGCGCCAGCAGCGTGGGACTAGCGGGAGCGTGGGATACGCAGTATTTT; clone_size: -; cdr3_length: 16; v_call: TRBV5-1; j_call: TRBJ2-3; d_call: TRBD2
cdr3_aa: CASSPASGNEKLFF; cdr3_nt: TGTGCCAGCTCACCAGCGTCGGGTAATGAAAAACTGTTTTTT; clone_size: -; cdr3_length: 14; v_call: TRBV18; j_call: TRBJ1-4; d_call: -
cdr3_aa: CASSQDGSANQPQHF; cdr3_nt: TGCGCCAGCAGCCAAGATGGGAGTGCCAATCAGCCCCAGCATTTT; clone_size: once; cdr3_length: 15; v_call: TRBV4-3; j_call: TRBJ1-5; d_call: -
cdr3_aa: CASRTGGTDTQYF; cdr3_nt: TGTGCCAGTAGGACAGGGGGCACAGATACGCAGTATTTT; clone_size: -; cdr3_length: 13; v_call: TRBV19; j_call: TRBJ2-3; d_call: TRBD1
cdr3_aa: CASSLPGTYSYEQYF; cdr3_nt: TGTGCCAGCAGCCTCCCCGGGACTTACTCCTACGAGCAGTACTTC; clone_size: -; cdr3_length: 15; v_call: TRBV5-4; j_call: TRBJ2-7; d_call: -
cdr3_aa: CASDPDFSPDSSGANVLTF; cdr3_nt: TGTGCCAGCGACCCCGACTTTAGTCCGGACAGCTCTGGGGCCAACGTCCTGACTTTC; clone_size: -; cdr3_length: 19; v_call: TRBV7-2; j_call: TRBJ2-6; d_call: -
cdr3_aa: CSVGERGAGSPLHF; cdr3_nt: TGCAGCGTGGGAGAACGGGGGGCTGGTTCACCCCTCCACTTT; clone_size: -; cdr3_length: 14; v_call: TRBV29-1; j_call: TRBJ1-6; d_call: -
cdr3_aa: CSVDGATNEKLFF; cdr3_nt: TGCAGCGTTGACGGTGCAACTAATGAAAAACTGTTTTTT; clone_size: -; cdr3_length: 13; v_call: TRBV29-1; j_call: TRBJ1-4; d_call: -
cdr3_aa: CASGGVRDDQETQYF; cdr3_nt: TGTGCCAGCGGGGGCGTCAGGGATGACCAAGAGACCCAGTACTTC; clone_size: few; cdr3_length: 15; v_call: TRBV6-5; j_call: TRBJ2-5; d_call: -
cdr3_aa: CASSPGGASYEQYF; cdr3_nt: TGTGCCAGCAGCCCAGGGGGCGCTTCCTACGAGCAGTACTTC; clone_size: -; cdr3_length: 14; v_call: TRBV6-4; j_call: TRBJ2-7; d_call: TRBD1
cdr3_aa: CASSVTARGEKLFF; cdr3_nt: TGTGCCAGCAGTGTGACAGCCAGGGGTGAAAAACTGTTTTTT; clone_size: -; cdr3_length: 14; v_call: TRBV25-1; j_call: TRBJ1-4; d_call: -
cdr3_aa: CASSPGGTGGYQETQYF; cdr3_nt: TGCGCCAGCAGCCCAGGAGGGACAGGGGGGTACCAAGAGACCCAGTACTTC; clone_size: once; cdr3_length: 17; v_call: TRBV5-1; j_call: TRBJ2-5; d_call: TRBD1
cdr3_aa: CASTPAGLETQYF; cdr3_nt: TGTGCCAGTACCCCGGCGGGTTTGGAGACCCAGTACTTC; clone_size: few; cdr3_length: 13; v_call: TRBV19; j_call: TRBJ2-5; d_call: -
cdr3_aa: CASIWRGRETQYF; cdr3_nt: TGTGCCAGCATCTGGAGGGGGCGGGAGACCCAGTACTTC; clone_size: -; cdr3_length: 13; v_call: TRBV6-1; j_call: TRBJ2-5; d_call: -
cdr3_aa: CASSEVGLRQETQYF; cdr3_nt: TGTGCCAGCAGTGAGGTGGGACTTAGACAAGAGACCCAGTACTTC; clone_size: -; cdr3_length: 15; v_call: TRBV6-1; j_call: TRBJ2-5; d_call: -
cdr3_aa: CASLKGLAEYNEQFF; cdr3_nt: TGTGCCAGCCTAAAGGGACTAGCGGAATACAATGAGCAGTTCTTC; clone_size: few; cdr3_length: 15; v_call: TRBV2; j_call: TRBJ2-1; d_call: TRBD2
cdr3_aa: CASSLAAFYEQYF; cdr3_nt: TGCGCCAGCAGCTTGGCTGCGTTCTACGAGCAGTACTTC; clone_size: -; cdr3_length: 13; v_call: TRBV5-1; j_call: TRBJ2-7; d_call: -
cdr3_aa: CASSFEGLGGYEQYF; cdr3_nt: TGTGCCAGCAGTTTCGAGGGGCTGGGAGGTTACGAGCAGTACTTC; clone_size: -; cdr3_length: 15; v_call: TRBV28; j_call: TRBJ2-7; d_call: -
cdr3_aa: CAWGSPYEQYF; cdr3_nt: TGTGCCTGGGGCAGTCCCTACGAGCAGTACTTC; clone_size: few; cdr3_length: 11; v_call: TRBV30; j_call: TRBJ2-7; d_call: -
cdr3_aa: CASSVVSGASGRAITYEQYF; cdr3_nt: TGTGCCAGCAGCGTAGTCTCGGGGGCTAGCGGGAGGGCCATCACCTACGAGCAGTACTTC; clone_size: -; cdr3_length: 20; v_call: TRBV9; j_call: TRBJ2-7; d_call: TRBD2
cdr3_aa: CASSAYGVTNEKLFF; cdr3_nt: TGTGCCAGCAGTGCGTACGGGGTAACTAATGAAAAACTGTTTTTT; clone_size: -; cdr3_length: 15; v_call: TRBV2; j_call: TRBJ1-4; d_call: -
cdr3_aa: CASSLQRVQETQYF; cdr3_nt: TGTGCCAGCAGCTTACAACGGGTCCAAGAGACCCAGTACTTC; clone_size: once; cdr3_length: 14; v_call: TRBV7-9; j_call: TRBJ2-5; d_call: -
cdr3_aa: CASSHPLKDRGYEQYF; cdr3_nt: TGCGCCAGCAGTCATCCCCTAAAGGACAGGGGGTACGAGCAGTACTTC; clone_size: -; cdr3_length: 16; v_call: TRBV23-1; j_call: TRBJ2-7; d_call: TRBD1
cdr3_aa: CATKEGWAGELFF; cdr3_nt: TGTGCCACCAAGGAGGGATGGGCCGGGGAGCTGTTTTTT; clone_size: -; cdr3_length: 13; v_call: TRBV13; j_call: TRBJ2-2; d_call: -
cdr3_aa: CASSSHPTSGKTGELFF; cdr3_nt: TGTGCCAGCAGCTCGCACCCGACTAGCGGGAAAACGGGGGAGCTGTTTTTT; clone_size: -; cdr3_length: 17; v_call: TRBV7-9; j_call: TRBJ2-2; d_call: TRBD2
cdr3_aa: CASSEEEASGKDEQFF; cdr3_nt: TGTGCCAGCAGTGAAGAGGAGGCTAGCGGGAAAGATGAGCAGTTCTTC; clone_size: -; cdr3_length: 16; v_call: TRBV6-1; j_call: TRBJ2-1; d_call: TRBD2
cdr3_aa: CASSQRSQGGPKFF; cdr3_nt: TGTGCCAGCAGCCAAAGATCCCAGGGAGGGCCGAAGTTCTTC; clone_size: few; cdr3_length: 14; v_call: TRBV14; j_call: TRBJ2-1; d_call: TRBD2
cdr3_aa: CASSLLGGGQETQYF; cdr3_nt: TGCGCCAGCAGCTTGCTAGGGGGCGGTCAGGAGACCCAGTACTTC; clone_size: -; cdr3_length: 15; v_call: TRBV5-1; j_call: TRBJ2-5; d_call: TRBD1
cdr3_aa: CASSLVMGASEAFF; cdr3_nt: TGTGCCAGCAGCTTAGTGATGGGGGCTAGTGAAGCTTTCTTT; clone_size: -; cdr3_length: 14; v_call: TRBV7-9; j_call: TRBJ1-1; d_call: -
cdr3_aa: CASSPRAGYGYEQFF; cdr3_nt: TGTGCCAGCAGCCCCCGGGCGGGTTACGGCTATGAGCAGTTCTTC; clone_size: -; cdr3_length: 15; v_call: TRBV7-2; j_call: TRBJ2-1; d_call: -